This record looks at one T cell receptor beta chain sequence and its context. The data were taken from a study of cytomegalovirus exposure and HLA in healthy donors. The assay was immunoSEQ multiplex PCR, and TCRdb's table has in-frame clones only and misses some. Of about 150,000 clones listed, approximately 86% are singletons. The germline V gene encodes CDR1 KGHSH and CDR2 LQKENI. This CDR3 spans 12 amino acids. V lost 2 bases to trimming and J lost 6 bases, with 5 bases between them. Material: PBMCs. This sequence was found in a young man in good health and CMV-seropositive. V is TRBV18 and J is TRBJ2-1; no clear D. CDR3 bases: TGTGCCAGCTCACCAGTGAGCAATGAGCAGTTCTTC. Protein: CASSPVSNEQFF.